A selection of T cell receptor beta chains follows, all from one sample in a study of a mutant IDH1 vaccine in newly diagnosed glioma. TCRdb's table, derived via immunoSEQ multiplex PCR, lists solely in-frame clones and lacks some. This sample yields 90,000 to 100,000 clones, of which roughly 89% are seen a single time; under 0.65% belongs to the top ten. This material consisted of PBMCs, taken from a glioma patient treated with radiotherapy, temozolomide or both. Receptor source: a woman aged 45 to 65 with glioma. The CDR3 runs from the conserved cysteine through the conserved F or W. The D gene is left open where the match is weak. Not all rows give a size; the values are once, few, many and, for expanded clones, a class.

length: 11
size: NA
D: NA
V: TRBV20-1
J: TRBJ2-5
DNA: TGCAGTGTACCAGGGTTAGAGACCCAGTACTTC
CDR3: CSVPGLETQYF

length: 14
size: NA
D: NA
V: TRBV19
J: TRBJ1-5
DNA: TGTGCCAGTAGTATTTCGGGTAGGAATCAGCCCCAGCATTTT
CDR3: CASSISGRNQPQHF

length: 15
size: NA
D: TRBD2
V: TRBV10-1
J: TRBJ2-5
DNA: TGCGCCAGCAGCCGGACTAGCGGCGAACAAGAGACCCAGTACTTC
CDR3: CASSRTSGEQETQYF

length: 13
size: few
D: NA
V: TRBV27
J: TRBJ1-1
DNA: TGTGCCACCCTTGGGCAGGGAAACACTGAAGCTTTCTTT
CDR3: CATLGQGNTEAFF

length: 15
size: NA
D: TRBD2
V: TRBV9
J: TRBJ2-5
DNA: TGTGCCAGCAGCGTAGCTGGGACTAATCAGGAGACCCAGTACTTC
CDR3: CASSVAGTNQETQYF

length: 15
size: NA
D: NA
V: TRBV4-2
J: TRBJ2-5
DNA: TGTGCCAGCAGCCCCTCGAGTCCCCAAAAAGAGACCCAGTACTTC
CDR3: CASSPSSPQKETQYF

length: 14
size: once
D: NA
V: TRBV5-1
J: TRBJ1-1
DNA: TGCGCCAGCAGCGATCAGGATCTGAACACTGAAGCTTTCTTT
CDR3: CASSDQDLNTEAFF

length: 15
size: NA
D: NA
V: TRBV5-1
J: TRBJ1-1
DNA: TGCGCCAGCAGGTTCGCACTACAGGGAATCACTGAAGCTTTCTTT
CDR3: CASRFALQGITEAFF

length: 13
size: few
D: NA
V: TRBV5-1
J: TRBJ1-2
DNA: TGCGCCAGCAGCGCAGAAGGCCCGGGCGGCTACACCTTC
CDR3: CASSAEGPGGYTF

length: 14
size: NA
D: TRBD1
V: TRBV5-1
J: TRBJ2-7
DNA: TGCGCCAGCAGCCTACTAACAGGGGCCTACGAGCAGTACTTC
CDR3: CASSLLTGAYEQYF

length: 16
size: NA
D: NA
V: TRBV11-2
J: TRBJ2-7
DNA: TGTGCCAGCAGCTTAGTGGGCGGCAGGTCCTCCTACGAGCAGTACTTC
CDR3: CASSLVGGRSSYEQYF

length: 16
size: NA
D: NA
V: TRBV5-1
J: TRBJ2-2
DNA: TGCGCCAGCAGCTCCCATCCGGGGGCGAGCACCGGGGAGCTGTTTTTT
CDR3: CASSSHPGASTGELFF

length: 13
size: NA
D: NA
V: TRBV29-1
J: TRBJ1-1
DNA: TGCAGCGTTGAGTCAGGGATTAACACTGAAGCTTTCTTT
CDR3: CSVESGINTEAFF

length: 14
size: NA
D: NA
V: TRBV9
J: TRBJ2-5
DNA: TGTGCCAGCAGCGTAGCTGGCAGACAAGAGACCCAGTACTTC
CDR3: CASSVAGRQETQYF

length: 15
size: few
D: NA
V: TRBV11-2
J: TRBJ1-1
DNA: TGTGCCAGCAGAAGTTGGGGGCGGAGGAACACTGAAGCTTTCTTT
CDR3: CASRSWGRRNTEAFF

length: 14
size: NA
D: NA
V: TRBV27
J: TRBJ1-1
DNA: TGTGCCAGCAGTTTATCGCGGGGGAACACTGAAGCTTTCTTT
CDR3: CASSLSRGNTEAFF

length: 13
size: NA
D: NA
V: TRBV9
J: TRBJ2-5
DNA: TGTGCCAGCAGCCGAGGGACTCGGGAGACCCAGTACTTC
CDR3: CASSRGTRETQYF

length: 15
size: NA
D: NA
V: TRBV2
J: TRBJ2-6
DNA: TGTGCCAGCAGAGAGACCGACTCTGGGGCCAACGTCCTGACTTTC
CDR3: CASRETDSGANVLTF

length: 16
size: NA
D: NA
V: TRBV2
J: TRBJ2-7
DNA: TGTGCCAGCAGTCCCGGGGGGGGGACAGGGAAGTACGAGCAGTACTTC
CDR3: CASSPGGGTGKYEQYF

length: 16
size: NA
D: TRBD2
V: TRBV9
J: TRBJ2-7
DNA: TGTGCCAGCAGCGTAGGAGGCGGGAGTATGTCCTACGAGCAGTACTTC
CDR3: CASSVGGGSMSYEQYF

length: 15
size: NA
D: TRBD2
V: TRBV4-2
J: TRBJ2-7
DNA: TGTGCCAGCAGCCAAGTCGCGGGGGGAGGATACGAGCAGTACTTC
CDR3: CASSQVAGGGYEQYF

length: 14
size: NA
D: TRBD1
V: TRBV7-8
J: TRBJ1-2
DNA: TGTGCCAGCAGCATCCGACAGGGGGTCGATGGCTACACCTTC
CDR3: CASSIRQGVDGYTF

length: 16
size: NA
D: NA
V: TRBV5-5
J: TRBJ2-3
DNA: TGTGCCAGCAGCTTTGAGCCCTATTCGAGCACAGATACGCAGTATTTT
CDR3: CASSFEPYSSTDTQYF

length: 13
size: NA
D: NA
V: TRBV27
J: TRBJ2-1
DNA: TGTGCCAGCAGTTTCAAACCAACCGGTGAGCAGTTCTTC
CDR3: CASSFKPTGEQFF

length: 13
size: NA
D: TRBD1
V: TRBV7-9
J: TRBJ2-7
DNA: TGTGCCAGCAGCGCCGGGACAGCCTACGAGCAGTACTTC
CDR3: CASSAGTAYEQYF

length: 13
size: NA
D: NA
V: TRBV6-5
J: TRBJ1-1
DNA: TGTGCCAGCAGTGACTTAGGGAACACTGAAGCTTTCTTT
CDR3: CASSDLGNTEAFF

length: 15
size: NA
D: NA
V: TRBV5-1
J: TRBJ2-1
DNA: TGCGCCAGCAGCTTTACAGAAACCGGCCCCAATGAGCAGTTCTTC
CDR3: CASSFTETGPNEQFF

length: 14
size: NA
D: NA
V: TRBV5-1
J: TRBJ1-1
DNA: TGCGCCAGCAGCCCCCGACAGAGGAACACTGAAGCTTTCTTT
CDR3: CASSPRQRNTEAFF

length: 13
size: NA
D: NA
V: TRBV6-1
J: TRBJ1-2
DNA: TGTGCCAGCAGATACGGACCTAACTATGGCTACACCTTC
CDR3: CASRYGPNYGYTF

length: 13
size: NA
D: NA
V: TRBV5-1
J: TRBJ2-7
DNA: TGCGCCAGCAGCTTAGGTGACGGCGTGGAGCAGTACTTC
CDR3: CASSLGDGVEQYF

length: 17
size: NA
D: NA
V: TRBV10-3
J: TRBJ2-5
DNA: TGTGCCATCAGTGAGTCGGAGGACAGCCGCTCCCGTGAGACCCAGTACTTC
CDR3: CAISESEDSRSRETQYF

length: 14
size: NA
D: TRBD1
V: TRBV4-2
J: TRBJ2-7
DNA: TGTGCCAGCAGCCCAGACAGGGTAACGTACGAGCAGTACTTC
CDR3: CASSPDRVTYEQYF

length: 15
size: few
D: NA
V: TRBV7-6
J: TRBJ2-1
DNA: TGTGCCAGCAGCTTAGCTAGCGGAGACTACAATGAGCAGTTCTTC
CDR3: CASSLASGDYNEQFF

length: 15
size: NA
D: NA
V: TRBV18
J: TRBJ1-5
DNA: TGTGCCAGCTCACCAGAACCCCATAGCAATCAGCCCCAGCATTTT
CDR3: CASSPEPHSNQPQHF

length: 15
size: NA
D: TRBD1
V: TRBV4-2
J: TRBJ1-1
DNA: TGTGCCAGCAGCCAACTGACAGGGGGCGGCACTGAAGCTTTCTTT
CDR3: CASSQLTGGGTEAFF

length: 14
size: once
D: TRBD2
V: TRBV27
J: TRBJ2-3
DNA: TGTGCCAGCAGTTCAACTAGCGGCACAGATACGCAGTATTTT
CDR3: CASSSTSGTDTQYF

length: 16
size: NA
D: NA
V: TRBV12-5
J: TRBJ2-5
DNA: TGTGCCGAGCCCCTGGTAAGGAGAGGGCGCGGGGAGACCCAGTACTTC
CDR3: CAEPLVRRGRGETQYF

length: 14
size: NA
D: NA
V: TRBV7-6
J: TRBJ2-7
DNA: TGTGCCAGCAGCTTAGAAGGGCCGGGTTGGGAGCAGTACTTC
CDR3: CASSLEGPGWEQYF

length: 15
size: NA
D: NA
V: TRBV21-1
J: TRBJ2-1
DNA: TGTGCCAGCAGCGAGGGGGGACAGGGACCCAATGAGCAGTTCTTC
CDR3: CASSEGGQGPNEQFF

length: 15
size: NA
D: TRBD2
V: TRBV15
J: TRBJ2-7
DNA: TGTGCCACCAGTACCCCGCCGGGAGGATCAACCGAGCAGTACTTC
CDR3: CATSTPPGGSTEQYF

length: 14
size: NA
D: NA
V: TRBV5-6
J: TRBJ2-1
DNA: TGTGCCAGCAGCTTAGGACAGAGCCCCAATGAGCAGTTCTTC
CDR3: CASSLGQSPNEQFF

length: 14
size: NA
D: TRBD1
V: TRBV10-3
J: TRBJ2-7
DNA: TGTGCCATCGCTTGGGACAGAGAGCCTTACGAGCAGTACTTC
CDR3: CAIAWDREPYEQYF

length: 14
size: NA
D: NA
V: TRBV4-1
J: TRBJ2-7
DNA: TGCGCCAGCAGCCAAGGTCAGGGGTTCTACGAGCAGTACTTC
CDR3: CASSQGQGFYEQYF

length: 13
size: NA
D: NA
V: TRBV21-1
J: TRBJ2-5
DNA: TGTGCCAGCAGCACTGGCAGAAAAGAGACCCAGTACTTC
CDR3: CASSTGRKETQYF

length: 17
size: NA
D: NA
V: TRBV6-1
J: TRBJ2-1
DNA: TGTGCCAGCAGTGAATTCACCACAGGGAGCTCCTACAATGAGCAGTTCTTC
CDR3: CASSEFTTGSSYNEQFF

length: 15
size: NA
D: TRBD2
V: TRBV7-9
J: TRBJ2-5
DNA: TGTGCCAGCAGCTTAGACGGGAGGGCCGAAGAGACCCAGTACTTC
CDR3: CASSLDGRAEETQYF